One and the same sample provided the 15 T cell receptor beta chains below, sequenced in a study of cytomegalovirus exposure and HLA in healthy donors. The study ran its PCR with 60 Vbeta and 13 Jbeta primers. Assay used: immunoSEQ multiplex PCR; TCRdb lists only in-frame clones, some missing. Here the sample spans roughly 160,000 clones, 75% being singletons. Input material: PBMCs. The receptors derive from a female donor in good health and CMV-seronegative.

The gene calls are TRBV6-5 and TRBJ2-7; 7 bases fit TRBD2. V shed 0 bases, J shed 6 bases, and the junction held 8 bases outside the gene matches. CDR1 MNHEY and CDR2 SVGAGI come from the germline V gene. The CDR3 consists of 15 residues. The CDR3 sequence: CASSYSEGGGGEQYF. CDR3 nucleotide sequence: TGTGCCAGCAGTTACTCGGAAGGTGGGGGGGGCGAGCAGTACTTC.

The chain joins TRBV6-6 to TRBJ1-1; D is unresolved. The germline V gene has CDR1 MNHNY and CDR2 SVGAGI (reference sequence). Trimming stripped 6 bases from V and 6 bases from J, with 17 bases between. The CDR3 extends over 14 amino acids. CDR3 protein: CASSYDRSGAEAFF. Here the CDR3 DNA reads TGTGCCAGCAGCTACGACCGGTCCGGAGCTGAAGCTTTCTTT.

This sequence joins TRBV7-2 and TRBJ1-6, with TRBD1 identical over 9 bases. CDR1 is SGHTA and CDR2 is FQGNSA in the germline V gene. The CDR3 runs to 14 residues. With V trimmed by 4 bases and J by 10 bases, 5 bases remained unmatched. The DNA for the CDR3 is TGTGCCAGCAGCTATCACAGGGGGCGGTCACCCCTCCACTTT. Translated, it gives CASSYHRGRSPLHF.

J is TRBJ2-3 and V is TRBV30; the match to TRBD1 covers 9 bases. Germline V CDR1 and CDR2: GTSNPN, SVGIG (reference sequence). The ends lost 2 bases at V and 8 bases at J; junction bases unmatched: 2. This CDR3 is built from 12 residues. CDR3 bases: TGTGCCTGGAGTCCGGGACAGGGTACGCAGTATTTT. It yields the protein CAWSPGQGTQYF.

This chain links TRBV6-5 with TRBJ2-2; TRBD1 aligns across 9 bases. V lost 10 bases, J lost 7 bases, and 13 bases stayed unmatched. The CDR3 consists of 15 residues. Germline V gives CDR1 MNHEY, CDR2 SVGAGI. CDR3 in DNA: TGTGCCATCCTCGCTCGGACAGGGGATGTCGGGGAGCTGTTTTTT. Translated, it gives CAILARTGDVGELFF.

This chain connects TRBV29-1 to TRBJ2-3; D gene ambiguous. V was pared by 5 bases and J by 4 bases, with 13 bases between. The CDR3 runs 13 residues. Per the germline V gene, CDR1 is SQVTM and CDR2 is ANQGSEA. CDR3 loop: CSVSIGAADTQYF. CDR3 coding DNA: TGCAGCGTTTCTATCGGCGCGGCAGATACGCAGTATTTT.

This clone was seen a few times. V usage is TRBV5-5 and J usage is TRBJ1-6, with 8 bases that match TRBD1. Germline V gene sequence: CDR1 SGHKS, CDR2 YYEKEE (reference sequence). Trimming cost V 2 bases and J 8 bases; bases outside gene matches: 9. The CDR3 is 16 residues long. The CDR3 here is CASSFFYGQGHSPLHF. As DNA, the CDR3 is TGTGCCAGCAGCTTTTTCTACGGACAGGGTCATTCACCCCTCCACTTT. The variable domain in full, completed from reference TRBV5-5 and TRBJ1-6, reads DAGVTQSPTHLIKTRGQQVTLRCSPISGHKSVSWYQQVLGQGPQFIFQYYEKEERGRGNFPDRFSARQFPNYSSELNVNALLLGDSALYLCASSFFYGQGHSPLHFGNGTRLTVT.

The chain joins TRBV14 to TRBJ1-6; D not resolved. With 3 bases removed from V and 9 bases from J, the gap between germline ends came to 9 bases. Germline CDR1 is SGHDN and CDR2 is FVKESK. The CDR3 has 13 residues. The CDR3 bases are TGTGCCAGCAGCCAGGGCCTCGGTTCACCCCTCCACTTT. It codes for CASSQGLGSPLHF.

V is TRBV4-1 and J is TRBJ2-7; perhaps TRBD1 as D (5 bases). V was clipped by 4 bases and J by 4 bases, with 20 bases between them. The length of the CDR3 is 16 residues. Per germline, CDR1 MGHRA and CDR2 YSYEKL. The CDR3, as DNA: TGCGCCAGCAGCCGAGTACTTACAGGAGACCTATACGAGCAGTACTTC. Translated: CASSRVLTGDLYEQYF.

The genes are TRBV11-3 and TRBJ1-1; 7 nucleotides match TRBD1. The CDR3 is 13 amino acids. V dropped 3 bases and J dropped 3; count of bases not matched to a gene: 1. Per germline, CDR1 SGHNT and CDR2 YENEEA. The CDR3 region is CASSFDRDTEAFF. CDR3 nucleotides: TGTGCCAGCAGCTTTGACAGGGACACTGAAGCTTTCTTT.

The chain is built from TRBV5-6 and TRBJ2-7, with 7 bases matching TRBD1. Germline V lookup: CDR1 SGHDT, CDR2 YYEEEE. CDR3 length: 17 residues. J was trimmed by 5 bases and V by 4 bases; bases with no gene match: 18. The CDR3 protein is CASSTRTGTALRNEQYF. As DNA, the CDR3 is TGTGCCAGCAGCACAAGAACCGGGACAGCCCTTAGGAACGAGCAGTACTTC.

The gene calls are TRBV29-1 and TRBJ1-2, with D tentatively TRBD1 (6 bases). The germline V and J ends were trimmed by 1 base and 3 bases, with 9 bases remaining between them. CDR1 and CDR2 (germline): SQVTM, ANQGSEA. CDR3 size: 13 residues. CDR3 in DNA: TGCAGCGTTGAAGGACAGGCGCACTATGGCTACACCTTC. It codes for CSVEGQAHYGYTF.

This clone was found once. As DNA, the CDR3 is TGTGCCAGTAGCCCAGGCTATGGCTACACCTTC. The encoded protein is CASSPGYGYTF. This chain joins TRBV19 and TRBJ1-2, with D hard to call. The CDR3 covers 11 residues. CDR1 is LNHDA and CDR2 is SQIVND in the germline V gene (reference sequence). Trimming took 6 bases from V and 4 from J, leaving 6 bases between them. Full variable domain (remainder filled in from reference TRBV19 and TRBJ1-2): DGGITQSPKYLFRKEGQNVTLSCEQNLNHDAMYWYRQDPGQGLRLIYYSQIVNDFQKGDIAEGYSVSREKKESFPLTVTSAQKNPTAFYLCASSPGYGYTFGSGTRLTVV.

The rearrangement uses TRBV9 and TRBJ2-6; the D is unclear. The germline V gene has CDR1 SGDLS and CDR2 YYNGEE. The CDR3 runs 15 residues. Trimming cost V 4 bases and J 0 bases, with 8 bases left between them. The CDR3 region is CASSHTDSGANVLTF. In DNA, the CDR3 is TGTGCCAGCAGCCACACAGACTCTGGGGCCAACGTCCTGACTTTC.

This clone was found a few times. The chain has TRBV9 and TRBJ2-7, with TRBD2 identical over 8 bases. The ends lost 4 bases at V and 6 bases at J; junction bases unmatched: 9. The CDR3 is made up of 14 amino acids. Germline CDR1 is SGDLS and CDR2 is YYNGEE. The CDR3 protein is CASSTQAGAGEQYF. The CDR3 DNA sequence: TGTGCCAGCAGCACCCAAGCGGGAGCGGGCGAGCAGTACTTC.